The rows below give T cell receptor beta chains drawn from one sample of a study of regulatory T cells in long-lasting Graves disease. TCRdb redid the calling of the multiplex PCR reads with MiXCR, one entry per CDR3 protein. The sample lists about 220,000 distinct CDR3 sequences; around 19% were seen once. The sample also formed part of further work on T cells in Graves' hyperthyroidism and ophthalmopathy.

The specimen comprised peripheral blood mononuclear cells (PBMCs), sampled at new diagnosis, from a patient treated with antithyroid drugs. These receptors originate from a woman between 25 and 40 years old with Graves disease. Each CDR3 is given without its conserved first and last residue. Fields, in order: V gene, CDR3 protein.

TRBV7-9 ASSLGTARDTEAF
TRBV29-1 SVVEGMARLDEQY
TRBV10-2 ASSQGTPDTQY
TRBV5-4 ASSPGTGGLGELF
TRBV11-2 ASSRLRWGSGNTIY
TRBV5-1 ASSGQGASYEQY
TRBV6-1 ASRVGHLNTEAF
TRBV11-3 ASSLLTSGGGTDTQY
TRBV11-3 ASSLRGANNEQF
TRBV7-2 ASSLVGLQPQH
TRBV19 ASSRTGATDQPQH
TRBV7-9 ASSLVLGTSGMQTQY
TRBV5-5 ASSLAELTDTQY
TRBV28 ASSLQGGSKNIQY
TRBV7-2 ASSLEAMQETQY
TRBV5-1 ASSRLTGIDIQY
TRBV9 ASSHRGASNSPLH
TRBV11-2 ASSSDTYEQY
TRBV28 ASSLPGLETQY
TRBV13 ASSFIAEGTDTQY
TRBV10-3 ATLVVDTQY
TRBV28 ASRTLGRTSGRPYEQY
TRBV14 ASSHRTGINSPLH
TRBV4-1 ASRRTGAEAF
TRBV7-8 ASSFRGGAGRETQY
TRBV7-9 ASSDNRGLDGYT
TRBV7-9 ASSSRAGDLNNEQF
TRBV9 ASSSETGRNEKLF
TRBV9 ATTSMFLRESYEQY
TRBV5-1 ASSFDVTNEKLF
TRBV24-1 ATSDARGTGPYGYT
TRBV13 ASSSAGLENEQF
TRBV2 ASSAQGYSNQPQH
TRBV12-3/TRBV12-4 ASSLQWGSGGNEQF
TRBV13 ASSLGGQAGKNT
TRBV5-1 ASSAGPRDIETQY
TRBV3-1 ASSRVTARGGGYT
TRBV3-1 ASSRPLRGETQY
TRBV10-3 AISESTAGDLSDEQY
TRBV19 ASMMTHTGLGGYT
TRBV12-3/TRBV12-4 ASSGGTGAYFYEQY
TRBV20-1 SAKWGGRTDTQY
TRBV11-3 ASSLDEGTSSYEQY
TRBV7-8 ASSLTGINQPQH
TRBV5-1 ASRTTGTGGITGELF
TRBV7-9 ASSLRDSSTDTQY
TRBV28 ASSLGSPNTEAF
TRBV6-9 ASSYGLAGVDEQF
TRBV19 ASSMLGSYNEQF
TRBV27 ASRTGTVTYEQY
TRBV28 ASSPGLLRDTQY
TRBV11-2 ASSLGGGASHEQY
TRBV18 ASSPRTSGGDEQF
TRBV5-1 ATRETVNNSPLH
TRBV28 ASSLDPGSGNTIY